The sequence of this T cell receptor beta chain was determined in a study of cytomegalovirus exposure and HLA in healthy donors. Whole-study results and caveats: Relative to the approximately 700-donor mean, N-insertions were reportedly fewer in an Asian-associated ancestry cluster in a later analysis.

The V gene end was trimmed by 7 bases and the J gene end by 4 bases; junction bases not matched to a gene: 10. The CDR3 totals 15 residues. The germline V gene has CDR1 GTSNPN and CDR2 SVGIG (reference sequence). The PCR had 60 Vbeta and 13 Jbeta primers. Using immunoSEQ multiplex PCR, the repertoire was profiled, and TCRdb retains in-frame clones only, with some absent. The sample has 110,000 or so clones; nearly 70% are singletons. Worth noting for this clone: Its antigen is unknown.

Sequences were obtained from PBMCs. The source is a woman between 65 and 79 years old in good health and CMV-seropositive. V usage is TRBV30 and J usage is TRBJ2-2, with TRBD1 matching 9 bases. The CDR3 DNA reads TGTGCCTTAGAACCGGGACAGGGAATCACCGGGGAGCTGTTTTTT. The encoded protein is CALEPGQGITGELFF.